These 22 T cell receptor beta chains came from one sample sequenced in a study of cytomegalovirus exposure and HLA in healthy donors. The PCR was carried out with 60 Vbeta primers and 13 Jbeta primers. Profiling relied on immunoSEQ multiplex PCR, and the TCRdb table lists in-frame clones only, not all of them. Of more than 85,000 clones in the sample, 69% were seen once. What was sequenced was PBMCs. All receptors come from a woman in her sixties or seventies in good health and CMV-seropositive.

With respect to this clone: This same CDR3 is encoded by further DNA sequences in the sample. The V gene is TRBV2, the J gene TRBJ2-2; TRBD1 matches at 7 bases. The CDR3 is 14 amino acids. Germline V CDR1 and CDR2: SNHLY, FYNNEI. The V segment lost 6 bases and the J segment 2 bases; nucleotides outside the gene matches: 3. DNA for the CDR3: TGTGCCAGCAGAGGGGACAGCAACACCGGGGAGCTGTTTTTT. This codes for CASRGDSNTGELFF.

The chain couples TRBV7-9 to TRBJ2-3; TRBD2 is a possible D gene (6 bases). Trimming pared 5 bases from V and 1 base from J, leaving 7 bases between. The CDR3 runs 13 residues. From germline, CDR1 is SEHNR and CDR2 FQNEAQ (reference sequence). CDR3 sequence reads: CASSPGGTDTQYF. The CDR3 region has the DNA TGTGCCAGCAGCCCGGGGGGCACAGATACGCAGTATTTT.

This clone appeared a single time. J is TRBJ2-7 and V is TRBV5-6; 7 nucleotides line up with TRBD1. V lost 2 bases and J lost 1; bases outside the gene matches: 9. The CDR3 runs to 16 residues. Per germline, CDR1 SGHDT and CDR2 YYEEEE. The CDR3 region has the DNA TGTGCCAGCAGCTTCAAACTAACAGGGGCATCCTACGAGCAGTACTTC. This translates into CASSFKLTGASYEQYF. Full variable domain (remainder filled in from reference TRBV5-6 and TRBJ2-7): DAGVTQSPTHLIKTRGQQVTLRCSPKSGHDTVSWYQQALGQGPQFIFQYYEEEERQRGNFPDRFSGHQFPNYSSELNVNALLLGDSALYLCASSFKLTGASYEQYFGPGTRLTVT.

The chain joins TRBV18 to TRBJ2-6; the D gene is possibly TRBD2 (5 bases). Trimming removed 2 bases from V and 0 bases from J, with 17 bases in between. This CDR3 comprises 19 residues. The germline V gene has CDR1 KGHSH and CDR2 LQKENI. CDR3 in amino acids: CASSPLWLEGPSGANVLTF. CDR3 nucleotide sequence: TGTGCCAGCTCACCATTGTGGCTAGAGGGCCCCTCTGGGGCCAACGTCCTGACTTTC.

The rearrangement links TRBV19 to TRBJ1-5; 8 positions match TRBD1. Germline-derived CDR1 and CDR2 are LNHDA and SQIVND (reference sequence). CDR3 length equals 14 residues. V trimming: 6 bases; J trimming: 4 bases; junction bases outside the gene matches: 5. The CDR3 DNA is TGTGCCAGTAGGACAGGGGCCCTTAATCAGCCCCAGCATTTT. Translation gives CASRTGALNQPQHF.

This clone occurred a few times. CDR3: CASSVVGTGWNTEAFF. The CDR3 DNA sequence: TGTGCCAGCAGCGTAGTAGGGACAGGGTGGAACACTGAAGCTTTCTTT. This chain links TRBV9 with TRBJ1-1; 9 bases fit TRBD1. The CDR3 loop spans 16 amino acids. Germline V gene lookup returns CDR1 SGDLS and CDR2 YYNGEE. V shed 0 bases and J 1 base; nucleotides not matched to a gene: 4.

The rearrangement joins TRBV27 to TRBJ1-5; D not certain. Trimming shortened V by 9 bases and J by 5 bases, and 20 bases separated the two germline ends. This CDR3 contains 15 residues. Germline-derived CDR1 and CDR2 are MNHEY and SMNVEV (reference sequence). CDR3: CARQMGPRAHQPQHF. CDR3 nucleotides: TGTGCCAGGCAGATGGGCCCCAGAGCTCATCAGCCCCAGCATTTT.

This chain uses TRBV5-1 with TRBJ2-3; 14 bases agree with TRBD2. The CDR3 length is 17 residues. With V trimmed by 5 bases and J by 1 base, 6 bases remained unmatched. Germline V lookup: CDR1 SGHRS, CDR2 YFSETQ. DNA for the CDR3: TGCGCCAGCAGAGCCGGGACTAGCGGGGGAGGCACAGATACGCAGTATTTT. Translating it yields CASRAGTSGGGTDTQYF.

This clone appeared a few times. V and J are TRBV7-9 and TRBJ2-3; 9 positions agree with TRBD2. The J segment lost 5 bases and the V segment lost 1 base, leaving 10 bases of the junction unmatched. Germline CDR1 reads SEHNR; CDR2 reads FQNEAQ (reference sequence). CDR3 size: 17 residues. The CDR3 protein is CASSLEAGGSPRDTQYF. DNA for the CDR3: TGTGCCAGCAGCTTAGAAGCGGGGGGCTCACCGAGAGATACGCAGTATTTT.

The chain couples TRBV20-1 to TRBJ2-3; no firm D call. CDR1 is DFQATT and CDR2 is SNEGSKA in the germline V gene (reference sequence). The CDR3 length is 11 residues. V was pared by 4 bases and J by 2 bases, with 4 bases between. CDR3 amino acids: CSAIVTDTQYF. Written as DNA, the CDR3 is TGCAGTGCTATCGTCACAGATACGCAGTATTTT.

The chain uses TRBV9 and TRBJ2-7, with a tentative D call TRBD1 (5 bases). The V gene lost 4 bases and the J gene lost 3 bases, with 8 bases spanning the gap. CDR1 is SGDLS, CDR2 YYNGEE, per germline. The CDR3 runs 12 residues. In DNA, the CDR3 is TGTGCCAGCAGCCCCACAGGCTACGAGCAGTACTTC. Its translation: CASSPTGYEQYF.

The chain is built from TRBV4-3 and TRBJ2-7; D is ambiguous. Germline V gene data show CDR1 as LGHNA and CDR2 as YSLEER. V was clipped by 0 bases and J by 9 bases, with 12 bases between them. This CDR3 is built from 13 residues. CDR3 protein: CASSQDSITRQYF. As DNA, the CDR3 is TGCGCCAGCAGCCAAGATTCCATTACGAGGCAGTACTTC.

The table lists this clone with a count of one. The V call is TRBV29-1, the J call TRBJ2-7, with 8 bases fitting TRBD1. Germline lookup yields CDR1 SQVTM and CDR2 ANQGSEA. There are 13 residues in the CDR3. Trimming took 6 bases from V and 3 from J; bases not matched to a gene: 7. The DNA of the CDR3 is TGCAGCGTCCGAGGACAGGGAAACTACGAGCAGTACTTC. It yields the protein CSVRGQGNYEQYF.

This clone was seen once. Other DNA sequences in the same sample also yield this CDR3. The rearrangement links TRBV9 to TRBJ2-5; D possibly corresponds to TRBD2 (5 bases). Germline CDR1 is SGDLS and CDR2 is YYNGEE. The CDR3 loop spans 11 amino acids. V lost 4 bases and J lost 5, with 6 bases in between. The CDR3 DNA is TGTGCCAGCAGCAGAGGGGAGACCCAGTACTTC. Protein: CASSRGETQYF.

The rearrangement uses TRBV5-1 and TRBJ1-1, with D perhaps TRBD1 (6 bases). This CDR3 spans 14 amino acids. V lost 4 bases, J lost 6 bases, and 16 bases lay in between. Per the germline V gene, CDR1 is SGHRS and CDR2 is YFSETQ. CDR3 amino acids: CASSVTGSVAEAFF. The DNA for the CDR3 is TGCGCCAGCAGCGTAACAGGGTCTGTCGCTGAAGCTTTCTTT.

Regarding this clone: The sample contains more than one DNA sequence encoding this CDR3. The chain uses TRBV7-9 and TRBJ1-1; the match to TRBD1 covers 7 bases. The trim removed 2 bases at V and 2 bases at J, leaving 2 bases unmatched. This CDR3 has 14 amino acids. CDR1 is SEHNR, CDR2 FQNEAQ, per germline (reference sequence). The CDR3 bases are TGTGCCAGCAGCTTACAGGGGGTAAACACTGAAGCTTTCTTT. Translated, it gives CASSLQGVNTEAFF.

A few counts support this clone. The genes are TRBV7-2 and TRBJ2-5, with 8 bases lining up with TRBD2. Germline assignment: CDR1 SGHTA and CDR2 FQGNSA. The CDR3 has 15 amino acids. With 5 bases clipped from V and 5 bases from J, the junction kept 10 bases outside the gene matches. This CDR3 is CASSGSGVLTETQYF. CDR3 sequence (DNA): TGTGCCAGCAGCGGTAGCGGGGTTTTGACGGAGACCCAGTACTTC.

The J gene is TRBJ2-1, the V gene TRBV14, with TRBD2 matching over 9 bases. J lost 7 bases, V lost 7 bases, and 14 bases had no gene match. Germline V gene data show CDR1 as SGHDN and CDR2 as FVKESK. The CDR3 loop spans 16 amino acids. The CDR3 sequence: CASNPGRRGGWNEQFF. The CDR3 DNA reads TGTGCCAGCAACCCAGGAAGGCGGGGGGGCTGGAATGAGCAGTTCTTC.

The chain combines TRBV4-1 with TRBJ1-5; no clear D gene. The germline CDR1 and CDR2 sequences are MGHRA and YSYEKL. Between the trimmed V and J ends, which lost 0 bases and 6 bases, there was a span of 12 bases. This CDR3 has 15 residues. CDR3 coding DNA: TGCGCCAGCAGCCAAGATTGGGCAGAGCTTCAGCCCCAGCATTTT. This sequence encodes CASSQDWAELQPQHF.

CDR3 amino acids: CASSRTSGGAQFDQETQYF. The CDR3 bases are TGTGCCAGCAGCCGGACTAGCGGGGGGGCCCAGTTTGACCAAGAGACCCAGTACTTC. The chain carries TRBV7-8 and TRBJ2-5; 15 positions agree with TRBD2. Per the germline V gene, CDR1 is SGHVS and CDR2 is FQNEAQ. The CDR3 extends over 19 amino acids. Losses at the gene ends were 5 bases for V and 0 bases for J; bases not matched to a gene: 10.

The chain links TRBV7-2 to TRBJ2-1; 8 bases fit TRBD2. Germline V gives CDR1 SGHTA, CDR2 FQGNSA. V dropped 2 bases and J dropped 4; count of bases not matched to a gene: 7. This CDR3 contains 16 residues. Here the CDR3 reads CASSLHGGGIYNEQFF. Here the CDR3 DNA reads TGTGCCAGCAGCTTACATGGCGGGGGGATTTACAATGAGCAGTTCTTC.

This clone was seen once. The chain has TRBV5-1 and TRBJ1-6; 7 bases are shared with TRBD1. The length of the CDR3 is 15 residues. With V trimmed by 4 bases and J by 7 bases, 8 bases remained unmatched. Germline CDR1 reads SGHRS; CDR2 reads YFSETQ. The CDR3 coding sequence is TGCGCCAGCAGCGCGACAGGGCCCCTGAATTCACCCCTCCACTTT. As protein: CASSATGPLNSPLHF.